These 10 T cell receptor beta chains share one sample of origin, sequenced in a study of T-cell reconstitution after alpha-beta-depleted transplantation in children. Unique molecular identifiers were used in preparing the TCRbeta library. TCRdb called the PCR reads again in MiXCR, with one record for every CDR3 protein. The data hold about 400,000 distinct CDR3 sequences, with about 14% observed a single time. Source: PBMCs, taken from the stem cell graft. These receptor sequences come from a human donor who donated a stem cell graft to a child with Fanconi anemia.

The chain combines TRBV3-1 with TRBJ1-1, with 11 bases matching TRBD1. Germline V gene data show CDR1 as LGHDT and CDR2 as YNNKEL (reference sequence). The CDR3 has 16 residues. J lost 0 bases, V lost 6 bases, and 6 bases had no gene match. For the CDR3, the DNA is TGTGCCAGCAGACCGGACAGGGGGCGCGTGAACACTGAAGCTTTCTTT. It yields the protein CASRPDRGRVNTEAFF.

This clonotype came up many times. In DNA, the CDR3 is TGCAGCGCGCGACTAGCGGGACGCACAGATACGCAGTATTTT. Translated: CSARLAGRTDTQYF. The J gene is TRBJ2-3, the V gene TRBV29-1; 11 bases align to TRBD2. Germline values: CDR1 SQVTM, CDR2 ANQGSEA. V shed 7 bases and J 1 base; nucleotides not matched to a gene: 4. CDR3 size: 14 residues.

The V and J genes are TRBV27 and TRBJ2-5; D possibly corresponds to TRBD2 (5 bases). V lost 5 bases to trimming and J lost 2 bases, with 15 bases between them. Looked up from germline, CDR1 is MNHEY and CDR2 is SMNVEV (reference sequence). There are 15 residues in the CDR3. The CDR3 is CASSPLVDGQETQYF. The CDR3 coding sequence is TGTGCCAGCAGTCCACTAGTGGATGGGCAAGAGACCCAGTACTTC.

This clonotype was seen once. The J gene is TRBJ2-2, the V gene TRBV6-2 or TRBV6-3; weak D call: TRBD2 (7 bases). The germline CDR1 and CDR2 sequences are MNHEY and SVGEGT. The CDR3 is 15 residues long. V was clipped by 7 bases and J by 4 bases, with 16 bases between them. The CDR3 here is CASIPTGRGTGELFF. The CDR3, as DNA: TGTGCCAGCATACCTACAGGGAGGGGCACCGGGGAGCTGTTTTTT.

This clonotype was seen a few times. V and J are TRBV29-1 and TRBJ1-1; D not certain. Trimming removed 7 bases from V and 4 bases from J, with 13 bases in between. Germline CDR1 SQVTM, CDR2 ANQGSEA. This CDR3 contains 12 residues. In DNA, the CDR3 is TGCAGCGCTATTGCTTGGGGCACTGAAGCTTTCTTT. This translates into CSAIAWGTEAFF.

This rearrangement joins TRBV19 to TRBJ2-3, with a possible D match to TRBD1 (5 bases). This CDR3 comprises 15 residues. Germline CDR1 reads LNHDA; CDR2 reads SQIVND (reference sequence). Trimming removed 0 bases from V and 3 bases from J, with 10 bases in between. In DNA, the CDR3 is TGTGCCAGTAGTATAGAGGGCAGGGAAACAGATACGCAGTATTTT. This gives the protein CASSIEGRETDTQYF.

CDR3 region: CASSEWGGRGEQYF. The DNA of the CDR3 is TGTGCCAGCAGTGAATGGGGCGGTCGTGGCGAGCAGTACTTC. This chain connects TRBV25-1 to TRBJ2-7; the D gene is possibly TRBD1 (5 bases). Trimming removed 1 base at V and 6 bases at J, with 13 bases between. The CDR3 is 14 residues long. From germline, CDR1 is MGHDK and CDR2 SYGVNS.

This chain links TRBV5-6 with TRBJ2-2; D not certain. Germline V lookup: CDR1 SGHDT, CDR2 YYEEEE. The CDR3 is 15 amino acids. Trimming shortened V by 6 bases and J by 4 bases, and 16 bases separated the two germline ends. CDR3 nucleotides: TGTGCCAGCAAATTTGGGCACAGTGGCACCGGGGAGCTGTTTTTT. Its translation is CASKFGHSGTGELFF.

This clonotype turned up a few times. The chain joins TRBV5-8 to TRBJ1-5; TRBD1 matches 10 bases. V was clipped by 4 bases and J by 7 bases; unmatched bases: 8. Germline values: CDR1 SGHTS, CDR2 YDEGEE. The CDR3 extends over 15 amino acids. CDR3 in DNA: TGTGCCAGCAGCAGTCGGACAGGGGGAGTACAGCCCCAGCATTTT. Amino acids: CASSSRTGGVQPQHF.

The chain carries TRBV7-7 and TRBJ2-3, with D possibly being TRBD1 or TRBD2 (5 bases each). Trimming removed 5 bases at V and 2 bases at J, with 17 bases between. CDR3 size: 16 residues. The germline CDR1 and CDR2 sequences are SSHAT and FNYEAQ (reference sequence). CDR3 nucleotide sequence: TGTGCCAGCAGCACCCTGGGGACGGGGATCACAGATACGCAGTATTTT. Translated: CASSTLGTGITDTQYF.